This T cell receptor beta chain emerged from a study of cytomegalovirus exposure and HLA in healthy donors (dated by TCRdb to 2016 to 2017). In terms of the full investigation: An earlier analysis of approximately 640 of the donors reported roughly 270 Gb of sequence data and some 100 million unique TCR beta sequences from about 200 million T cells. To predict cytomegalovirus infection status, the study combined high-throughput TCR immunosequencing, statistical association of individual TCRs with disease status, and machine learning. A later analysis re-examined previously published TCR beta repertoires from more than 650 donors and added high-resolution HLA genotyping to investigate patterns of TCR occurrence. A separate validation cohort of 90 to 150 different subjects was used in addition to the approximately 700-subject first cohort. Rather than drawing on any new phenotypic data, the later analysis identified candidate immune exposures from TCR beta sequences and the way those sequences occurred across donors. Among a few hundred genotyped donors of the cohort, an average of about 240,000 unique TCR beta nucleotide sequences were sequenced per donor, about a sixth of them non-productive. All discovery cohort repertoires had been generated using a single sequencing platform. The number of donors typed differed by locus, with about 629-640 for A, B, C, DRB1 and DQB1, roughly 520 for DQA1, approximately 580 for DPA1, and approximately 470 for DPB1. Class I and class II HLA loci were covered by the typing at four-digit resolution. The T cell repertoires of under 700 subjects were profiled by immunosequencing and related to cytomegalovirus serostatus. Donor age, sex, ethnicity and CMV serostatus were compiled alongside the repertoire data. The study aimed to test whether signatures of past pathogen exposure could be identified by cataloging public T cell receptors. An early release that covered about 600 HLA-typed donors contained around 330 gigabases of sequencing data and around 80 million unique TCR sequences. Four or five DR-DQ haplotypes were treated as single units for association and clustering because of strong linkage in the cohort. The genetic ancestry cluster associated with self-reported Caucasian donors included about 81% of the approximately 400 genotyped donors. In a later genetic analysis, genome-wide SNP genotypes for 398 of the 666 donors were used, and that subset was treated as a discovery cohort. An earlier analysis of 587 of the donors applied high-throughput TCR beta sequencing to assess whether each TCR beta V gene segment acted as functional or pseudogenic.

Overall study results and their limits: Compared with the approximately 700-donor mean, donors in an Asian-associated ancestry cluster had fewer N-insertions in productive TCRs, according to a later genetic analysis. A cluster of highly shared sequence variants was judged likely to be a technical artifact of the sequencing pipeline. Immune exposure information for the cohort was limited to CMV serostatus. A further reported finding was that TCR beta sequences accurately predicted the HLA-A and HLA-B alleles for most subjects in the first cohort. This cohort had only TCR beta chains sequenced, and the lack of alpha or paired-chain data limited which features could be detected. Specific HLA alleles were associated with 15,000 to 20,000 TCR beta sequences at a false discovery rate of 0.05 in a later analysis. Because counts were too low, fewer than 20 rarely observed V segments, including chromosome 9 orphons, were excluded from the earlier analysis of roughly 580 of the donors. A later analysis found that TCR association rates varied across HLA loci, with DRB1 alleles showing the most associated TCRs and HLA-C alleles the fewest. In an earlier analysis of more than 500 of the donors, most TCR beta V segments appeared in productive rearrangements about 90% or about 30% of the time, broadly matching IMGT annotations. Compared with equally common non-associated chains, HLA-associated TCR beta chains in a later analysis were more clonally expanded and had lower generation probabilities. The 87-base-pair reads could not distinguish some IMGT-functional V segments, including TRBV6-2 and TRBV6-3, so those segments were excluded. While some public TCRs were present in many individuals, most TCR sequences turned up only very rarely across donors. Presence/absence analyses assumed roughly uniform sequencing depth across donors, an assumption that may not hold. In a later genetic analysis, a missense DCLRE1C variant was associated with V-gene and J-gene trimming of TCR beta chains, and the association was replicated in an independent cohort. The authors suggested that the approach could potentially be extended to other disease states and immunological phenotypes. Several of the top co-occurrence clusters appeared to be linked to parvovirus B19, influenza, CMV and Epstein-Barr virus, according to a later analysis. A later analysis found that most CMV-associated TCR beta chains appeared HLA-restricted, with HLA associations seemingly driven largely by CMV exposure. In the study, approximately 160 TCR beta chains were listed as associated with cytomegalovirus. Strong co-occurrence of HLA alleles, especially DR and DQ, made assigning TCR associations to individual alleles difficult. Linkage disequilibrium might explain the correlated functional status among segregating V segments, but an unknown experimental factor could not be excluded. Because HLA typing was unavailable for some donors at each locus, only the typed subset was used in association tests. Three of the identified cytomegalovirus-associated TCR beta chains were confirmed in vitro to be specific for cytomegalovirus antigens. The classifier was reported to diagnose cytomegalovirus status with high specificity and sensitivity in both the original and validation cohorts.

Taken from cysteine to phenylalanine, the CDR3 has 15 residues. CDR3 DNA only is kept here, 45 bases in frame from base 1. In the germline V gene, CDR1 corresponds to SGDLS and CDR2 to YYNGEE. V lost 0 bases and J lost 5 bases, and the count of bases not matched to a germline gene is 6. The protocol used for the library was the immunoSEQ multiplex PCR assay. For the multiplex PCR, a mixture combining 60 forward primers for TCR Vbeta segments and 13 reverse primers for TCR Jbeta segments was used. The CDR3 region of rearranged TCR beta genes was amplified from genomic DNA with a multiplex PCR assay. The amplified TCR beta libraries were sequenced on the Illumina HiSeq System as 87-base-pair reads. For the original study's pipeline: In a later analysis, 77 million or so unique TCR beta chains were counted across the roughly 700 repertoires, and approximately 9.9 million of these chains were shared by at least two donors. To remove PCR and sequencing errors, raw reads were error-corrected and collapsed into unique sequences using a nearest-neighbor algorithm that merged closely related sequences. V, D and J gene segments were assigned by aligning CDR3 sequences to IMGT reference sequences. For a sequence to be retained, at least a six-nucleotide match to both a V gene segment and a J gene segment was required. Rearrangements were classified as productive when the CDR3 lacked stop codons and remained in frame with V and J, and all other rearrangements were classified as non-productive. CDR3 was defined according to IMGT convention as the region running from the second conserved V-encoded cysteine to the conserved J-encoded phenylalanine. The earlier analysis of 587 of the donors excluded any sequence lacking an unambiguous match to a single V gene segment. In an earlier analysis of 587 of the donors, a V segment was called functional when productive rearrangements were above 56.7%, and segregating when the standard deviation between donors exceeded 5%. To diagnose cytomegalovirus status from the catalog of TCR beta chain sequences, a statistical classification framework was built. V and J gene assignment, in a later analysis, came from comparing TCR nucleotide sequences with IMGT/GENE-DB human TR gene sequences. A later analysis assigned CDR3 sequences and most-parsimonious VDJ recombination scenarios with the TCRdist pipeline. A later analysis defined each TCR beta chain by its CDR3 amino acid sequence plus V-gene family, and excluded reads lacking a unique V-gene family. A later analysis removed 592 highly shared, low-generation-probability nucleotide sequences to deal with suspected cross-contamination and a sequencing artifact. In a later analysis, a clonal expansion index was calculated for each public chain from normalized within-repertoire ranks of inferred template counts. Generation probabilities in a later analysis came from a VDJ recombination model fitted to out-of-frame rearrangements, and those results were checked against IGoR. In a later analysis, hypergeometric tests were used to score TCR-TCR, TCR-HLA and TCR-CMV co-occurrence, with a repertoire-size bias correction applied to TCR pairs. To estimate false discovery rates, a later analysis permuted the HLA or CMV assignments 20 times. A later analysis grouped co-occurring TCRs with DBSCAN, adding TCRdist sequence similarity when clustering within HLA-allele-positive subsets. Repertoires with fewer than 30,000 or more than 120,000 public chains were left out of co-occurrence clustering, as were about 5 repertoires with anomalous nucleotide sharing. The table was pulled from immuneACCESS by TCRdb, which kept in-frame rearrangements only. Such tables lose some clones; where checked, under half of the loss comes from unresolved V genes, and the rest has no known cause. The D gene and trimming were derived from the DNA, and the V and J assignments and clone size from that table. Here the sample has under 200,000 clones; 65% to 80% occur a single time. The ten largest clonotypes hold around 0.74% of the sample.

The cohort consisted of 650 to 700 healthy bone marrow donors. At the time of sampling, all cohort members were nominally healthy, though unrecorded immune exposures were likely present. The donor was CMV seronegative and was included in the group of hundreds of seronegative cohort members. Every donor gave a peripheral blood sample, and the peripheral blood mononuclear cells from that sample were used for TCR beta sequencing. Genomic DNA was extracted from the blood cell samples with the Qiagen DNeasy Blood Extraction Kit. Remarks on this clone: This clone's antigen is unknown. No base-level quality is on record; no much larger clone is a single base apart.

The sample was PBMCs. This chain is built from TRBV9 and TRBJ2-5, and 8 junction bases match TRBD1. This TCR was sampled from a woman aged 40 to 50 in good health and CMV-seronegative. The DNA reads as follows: TGTGCCAGCAGCGTAGGTGACAGGGGAGTCGAGACCCAGTACTTC. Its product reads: CASSVGDRGVETQYF.